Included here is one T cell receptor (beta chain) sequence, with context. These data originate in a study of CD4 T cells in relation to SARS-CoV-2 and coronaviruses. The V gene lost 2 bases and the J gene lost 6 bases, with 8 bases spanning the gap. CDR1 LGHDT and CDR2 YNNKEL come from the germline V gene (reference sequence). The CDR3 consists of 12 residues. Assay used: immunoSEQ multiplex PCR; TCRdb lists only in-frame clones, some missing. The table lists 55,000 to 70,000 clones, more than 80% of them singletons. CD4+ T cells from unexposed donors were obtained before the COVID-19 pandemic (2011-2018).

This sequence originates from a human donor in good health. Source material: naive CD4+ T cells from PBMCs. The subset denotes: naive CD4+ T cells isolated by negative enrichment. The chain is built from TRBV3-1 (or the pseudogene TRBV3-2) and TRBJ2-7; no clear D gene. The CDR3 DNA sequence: TGTGCCAGCAGCCAACCCGGTCGCGAGCAGTACTTC. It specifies CASSQPGREQYF.